The 10 T cell receptor beta chains below were found in one sample sequenced in a study of T-cell memory formation after mild COVID-19. MiXCR was run by TCRdb on the 5' RACE reads, yielding one entry per CDR3 protein. Of about 82,000 distinct CDR3 sequences listed, about 13% are singletons. The sample was PBMCs or a T cell subset sorted from them (not recorded which). These receptors came from a man between 18 and 29 years old who had mild COVID-19 (a few samples of this study predate the infection). Cell type and time point are not known.

This clonotype turned up a few times. The genes are TRBV11-2 and TRBJ2-3; 14 bases fit TRBD2. The CDR3 totals 18 residues. Germline CDR1 SGHAT, CDR2 FQNNGV. J lost 4 bases, V lost 3 bases, and 9 bases had no gene match. CDR3 sequence reads: CASSFPGTSGGGADTQYF. CDR3 DNA sequence: TGTGCCAGCAGCTTTCCGGGGACTAGCGGGGGTGGAGCAGATACGCAGTATTTT.

This clonotype has only a few counts. The chain links TRBV20-1 to TRBJ2-1; TRBD2 aligns across 8 bases. Germline CDR1 and CDR2: DFQATT and SNEGSKA (reference sequence). Trimming cost V 0 bases and J 4 bases; bases outside gene matches: 2. The CDR3 consists of 14 residues. The CDR3 region is CSAREGGGYNEQFF. The CDR3 coding sequence is TGCAGTGCTAGAGAGGGCGGGGGGTACAATGAGCAGTTCTTC.

This clonotype was seen ten or more times. The V and J genes are TRBV6-2 or TRBV6-3 and TRBJ2-1; D is undetermined. Per germline, CDR1 MNHEY and CDR2 SVGEGT. The CDR3 runs to 11 residues. Trimming removed 3 bases at V and 8 bases at J, with 5 bases between. DNA of the CDR3: TGTGCCAGCAGTTATGGGGATGAGCAGTTCTTC. It specifies CASSYGDEQFF.

The rearrangement joins TRBV4-2 to TRBJ2-3; D uncertain. Germline V lookup: CDR1 LGHNA, CDR2 YNFKEQ. With 4 bases removed from V and 11 bases from J, the gap between germline ends came to 4 bases. This CDR3 comprises 9 residues. CDR3: CASSPGQYF. Here the CDR3 DNA reads TGTGCCAGCAGCCCTGGGCAGTATTTT.

V and J are TRBV12-3 or TRBV12-4 and TRBJ2-3; 13 bases are a match to TRBD2. With 3 bases clipped from V and 7 bases from J, the junction kept 4 bases outside the gene matches. There are 15 residues in the CDR3. The CDR3 loop reads CASSFGLAGVHTQYF. CDR3 nucleotides: TGTGCCAGCAGTTTTGGACTAGCGGGGGTCCATACGCAGTATTTT.

The chain carries TRBV7-9 and TRBJ1-2; the D is unclear. This CDR3 is built from 16 residues. Germline CDR1 SEHNR, CDR2 FQNEAQ (reference sequence). Trimming stripped 3 bases from V and 1 base from J, with 15 bases between. CDR3 DNA sequence: TGTGCCAGCAGCTTGGGTGGGCAGGAAGATAACTATGGCTACACCTTC. It is translated as CASSLGGQEDNYGYTF.

This chain joins TRBV21-1 and TRBJ2-7. TRBV21-1 is an annotated pseudogene. The CDR3 covers 17 residues. The CDR3 reads CASSKRSRTESSYEQYV. CDR3 in DNA: TGTGCCAGCAGCAAGAGGTCAAGGACGGAGAGCTCCTACGAGCAGTACGTC.

The chain carries TRBV12-3 or TRBV12-4 and TRBJ2-1; 8 nucleotides match TRBD2. V trimming: 5 bases; J trimming: 7 bases; junction bases outside the gene matches: 7. This CDR3 has 14 amino acids. CDR3 residues: CASSNSGEENEQFF. The DNA for the CDR3 is TGTGCCAGCAGTAATAGCGGGGAGGAAAATGAGCAGTTCTTC.

The chain recombines TRBV7-3 with TRBJ2-1; the match to TRBD1 covers 8 bases. The germline V gene encodes CDR1 SGHTA and CDR2 FQGTGA. CDR3 size: 14 residues. The trim removed 4 bases at V and 7 bases at J, leaving 6 bases unmatched. The DNA for the CDR3 is TGTGCCAGCAGCTCGGGACAGGCAGGAAATGAGCAGTTCTTC. Translation: CASSSGQAGNEQFF.

The chain couples TRBV19 to TRBJ2-2; D remains ambiguous. Germline CDR1 reads LNHDA; CDR2 reads SQIVND (reference sequence). With 5 bases removed from V and 7 bases from J, the gap between germline ends came to 8 bases. The CDR3 is 12 residues long. CDR3 sequence reads: CASSLSIGELFF. The CDR3 DNA reads TGTGCCAGTAGTTTAAGTATCGGGGAGCTGTTTTTT.